Shown below are 25 T cell receptor beta chains from a single sample sequenced in a study of cytomegalovirus exposure and HLA in healthy donors. With 60 Vbeta and 13 Jbeta primers, the PCR was carried out. Measured with immunoSEQ multiplex PCR; TCRdb has only the in-frame clones, and not every one. The sample consists of 55,000 to 70,000 clones, about 69% of them appearing once. Sequencing input: PBMCs. The receptors shown here come from a woman aged 25 to 39 in good health and CMV-seronegative.

In this sample, this clone turned up a few times. The V gene is TRBV18, the J gene TRBJ2-1, with 8 bases identical to TRBD2. Germline V CDR1 and CDR2: KGHSH, LQKENI. J lost 0 bases, V lost 3 bases, and 7 bases had no gene match. The CDR3 length is 17 residues. The CDR3 nucleotides read TGTGCCAGCTCACCTGAGGTAGCGGGAAGCTCCTACAATGAGCAGTTCTTC. Translating gives CASSPEVAGSSYNEQFF. The whole variable domain, filled in from reference TRBV18 and TRBJ2-1, reads NAGVMQNPRHLVRRRGQEARLRCSPMKGHSHVYWYRQLPEEGLKFMVYLQKENIIDESGMPKERFSAEFPKEGPSILRIQQVVRGDSAAYFCASSPEVAGSSYNEQFFGPGTRLTVL.

The chain employs TRBV28 and TRBJ1-5, with D tentatively TRBD1 (5 bases). V lost 11 bases, J lost 0 bases, and 11 bases lay in between. CDR1 is MDHEN and CDR2 is SYDVKM in the germline V gene. The CDR3 has 13 amino acids. CDR3 loop: CAGWTLSNQPQHF. CDR3 coding DNA: TGTGCCGGCTGGACACTTAGCAATCAGCCCCAGCATTTT.

The chain is built from TRBV19 and TRBJ2-2, with 9 bases fitting TRBD2. Germline assignment: CDR1 LNHDA and CDR2 SQIVND (reference sequence). This CDR3 contains 15 residues. The trim removed 3 bases at V and 4 bases at J, leaving 3 bases unmatched. The DNA for the CDR3 is TGTGCCAGTAGTATGAAAGCGGGAGGCACCGGGGAGCTGTTTTTT. Its translation: CASSMKAGGTGELFF.

The chain employs TRBV7-6 and TRBJ1-3; 8 bases are a match to TRBD1. The germline CDR1 and CDR2 sequences are SGHVS and FNYEAQ. Trimming at V came to 3 bases and at J to 0 bases, leaving 7 bases not matched to a gene. The CDR3 length is 17 residues. The CDR3 DNA reads TGTGCCAGCAGCTTGGCTACAGGGGGGGTCTCTGGAAACACCATATATTTT. Translated, it gives CASSLATGGVSGNTIYF.

The chain is built from TRBV10-2 and TRBJ2-5; D perhaps matches TRBD1 (6 bases). V lost 5 bases, J lost 1 base, and 11 bases lay in between. The CDR3 covers 14 residues. Germline CDR1 WSHSY, CDR2 SAAADI. The CDR3 reads CASSTQGPQETQYF. The CDR3 nucleotides read TGCGCCAGCAGTACACAGGGACCCCAAGAGACCCAGTACTTC.

V and J are TRBV18 and TRBJ2-5, with 10 positions matching TRBD1. Per the germline V gene, CDR1 is KGHSH and CDR2 is LQKENI. Trimming at V came to 5 bases and at J to 1 base, leaving 4 bases not matched to a gene. CDR3 size: 15 residues. Here the CDR3 reads CASSSDRGIQETQYF. CDR3 nucleotides: TGTGCCAGCTCATCGGACAGGGGGATCCAAGAGACCCAGTACTTC.

This clone was observed a handful of times. The rearrangement links TRBV25-1 to TRBJ2-7; D is ambiguous. The CDR3 spans 12 residues. CDR1 MGHDK and CDR2 SYGVNS come from the germline V gene. Trimming cost V 9 bases and J 2 bases, with 11 bases left between them. The CDR3: CARKHRTYEQYF. The CDR3 bases are TGTGCCAGAAAACACCGCACCTACGAGCAGTACTTC.

This chain uses TRBV11-3 with TRBJ2-1, with D possibly being TRBD1 (6 bases). V lost 5 bases, J lost 2 bases, and 13 bases lay in between. Germline CDR1 SGHNT, CDR2 YENEEA. The CDR3 contains 15 residues. The CDR3, as DNA: TGTGCCAGCAGCCTGGGACACCAAACCTACAATGAGCAGTTCTTC. Translating gives CASSLGHQTYNEQFF.

This rearrangement joins TRBV7-2 to TRBJ1-2, with 11 bases aligning to TRBD1. This CDR3 spans 14 amino acids. Germline CDR1 SGHTA, CDR2 FQGNSA. The V segment lost 4 bases and the J segment 7 bases; nucleotides outside the gene matches: 5. CDR3 residues: CASSSGQGAAGYTF. The CDR3 DNA is TGTGCCAGCAGCTCCGGACAGGGGGCTGCTGGCTACACCTTC.

This clone was found once. This chain uses TRBV18 with TRBJ1-1, with D possibly being TRBD1 (6 bases). Germline lookup yields CDR1 KGHSH and CDR2 LQKENI. V was cut by 5 bases and J by 0 bases, with 13 bases left in between. This CDR3 has 15 amino acids. The CDR3 region is CASSEPGGMNTEAFF. CDR3 bases: TGTGCCAGCTCAGAACCGGGGGGCATGAACACTGAAGCTTTCTTT.

The CDR3 spells CASSGTETRGAQHF. The CDR3 coding sequence is TGTGCCAGCAGTGGGACGGAGACTCGCGGGGCCCAGCATTTT. The chain links TRBV6-5 to TRBJ1-5, with D perhaps TRBD1 (5 bases). Trimming pared 5 bases from V and 11 bases from J, leaving 19 bases between. Germline CDR1 and CDR2: MNHEY and SVGAGI. The CDR3 loop spans 14 amino acids.

The rearrangement links TRBV14 to TRBJ1-2; 7 bases align to TRBD1. With V trimmed by 2 bases and J by 8 bases, 2 bases remained unmatched. This CDR3 has 12 amino acids. Germline CDR1 reads SGHDN; CDR2 reads FVKESK. As DNA, the CDR3 is TGTGCCAGCAGCCAAAGGGGGCGAGGCTACACCTTC. This sequence encodes CASSQRGRGYTF.

The chain employs TRBV6-6 and TRBJ2-3; D may be TRBD2 (7 bases). Germline V gene data show CDR1 as MNHNY and CDR2 as SVGAGI (reference sequence). V was pared by 0 bases and J by 4 bases, with 14 bases between. This CDR3 comprises 16 residues. The CDR3 nucleotides are TGTGCCAGCAGTTACTCGGGGGCGGGAGCGGCAGATACGCAGTATTTT. Its translation: CASSYSGAGAADTQYF.

The rearrangement uses TRBV27 and TRBJ2-7; 10 nucleotides align to TRBD2. Germline loops: CDR1 MNHEY, CDR2 SMNVEV (reference sequence). V was clipped by 6 bases and J by 2 bases; unmatched bases: 7. The CDR3 extends over 15 amino acids. The CDR3 DNA sequence: TGTGCCAGCAGCCCGGGACTAGCGAATACCTACGAGCAGTACTTC. Its protein is CASSPGLANTYEQYF.

This sequence joins TRBV4-3 and TRBJ2-1; 7 bases match TRBD1. The CDR3 covers 14 residues. V lost 4 bases, J lost 0 bases, and 0 bases stayed unmatched. Looked up from germline, CDR1 is LGHNA and CDR2 is YSLEER. DNA for the CDR3: TGCGCCAGCAGCCCAGGGGGCTCCTACAATGAGCAGTTCTTC. Its translation: CASSPGGSYNEQFF.

This clone was counted only a few times. J is TRBJ2-2 and V is TRBV27; 14 bases align to TRBD2. Germline CDR1 MNHEY, CDR2 SMNVEV (reference sequence). The CDR3 runs 17 residues. The V segment lost 5 bases and the J segment 5 bases; nucleotides outside the gene matches: 7. CDR3 sequence: CASSEPGLAGATGELFF. The CDR3 DNA reads as TGTGCCAGCAGTGAACCGGGACTAGCGGGAGCTACCGGGGAGCTGTTTTTT.

The J gene is TRBJ2-7, the V gene TRBV11-2; 12 nucleotides match TRBD2. After removal of 7 bases from V and 3 bases from J, the junction contained 13 bases not matched to a gene. The CDR3 loop spans 17 amino acids. Germline CDR1 and CDR2: SGHAT and FQNNGV. The CDR3 loop reads CASNTLHGLAGNYEQYF. For the CDR3, the DNA is TGTGCCAGCAACACTCTCCATGGACTAGCGGGAAACTACGAGCAGTACTTC.

The V and J genes are TRBV6-6 and TRBJ2-1, with a possible D match to TRBD2 (5 bases). V was cut by 4 bases and J by 8 bases, with 18 bases left in between. Germline loops: CDR1 MNHNY, CDR2 SVGAGI (reference sequence). The CDR3 loop spans 15 amino acids. CDR3 nucleotide sequence: TGTGCCAGCAGTTCGGACTTACCGGGCCCCCATGAGCAGTTCTTC. Its protein product is CASSSDLPGPHEQFF.

This rearrangement joins TRBV20-1 to TRBJ1-4; tentative D call: TRBD1 (5 bases). The germline V gene encodes CDR1 DFQATT and CDR2 SNEGSKA (reference sequence). The CDR3 is made up of 9 amino acids. The CDR3 here is CRPGGKLFF. The CDR3 DNA follows: TGCAGGCCCGGGGGAAAACTGTTTTTT.

This chain joins TRBV10-3 and TRBJ2-3; tentatively, D is TRBD1 (5 bases). The CDR3 spans 17 residues. Germline CDR1 is ENHRY and CDR2 is SYGVKD. V was shortened by 2 bases and J by 0 bases, with 15 bases between the two germline ends. CDR3 sequence (DNA): TGTGCCATCAGTGAGAGCAGGGTCTATTCTAGCACAGATACGCAGTATTTT. Translation: CAISESRVYSSTDTQYF.

This chain links TRBV27 with TRBJ1-1; 10 bases fit TRBD1. CDR1 MNHEY and CDR2 SMNVEV come from the germline V gene (reference sequence). V shed 5 bases and J 5 bases; nucleotides not matched to a gene: 5. This CDR3 spans 14 amino acids. The CDR3 DNA reads as TGTGCCAGCAGTCCGGGACAGGGGACGACTGAAGCTTTCTTT. Translating gives CASSPGQGTTEAFF.

The CDR3 is CASSTSGLNTGELFF. CDR3 in DNA: TGTGCCAGCAGCACTAGCGGGCTAAACACCGGGGAGCTGTTTTTT. The V and J genes are TRBV11-3 and TRBJ2-2; 9 bases agree with TRBD2. This CDR3 spans 15 amino acids. Germline trimming cut 5 bases from V and 2 bases from J; bases unmatched to any gene: 3. Looked up from germline, CDR1 is SGHNT and CDR2 is YENEEA.

The V call is TRBV6-5, the J call TRBJ1-2, with D possibly matching TRBD1 (6 bases). CDR1 is MNHEY, CDR2 SVGAGI, per germline. Trimming removed 6 bases from V and 4 bases from J, with 12 bases in between. The CDR3 extends over 13 amino acids. Here the CDR3 reads CASRPDRSYGYTF. The CDR3 DNA reads as TGTGCCAGCAGACCCGACAGGAGCTATGGCTACACCTTC.

This clone has only a few counts. The chain recombines TRBV4-1 with TRBJ2-5; 9 bases agree with TRBD2. This CDR3 contains 17 residues. Germline-derived CDR1 and CDR2 are MGHRA and YSYEKL. J lost 5 bases, V lost 4 bases, and 14 bases had no gene match. CDR3 bases: TGCGCCAGCAGCCCCGGAGGGGGTAGCGGGGGCGGGGAGACCCAGTACTTC. Its protein product is CASSPGGGSGGGETQYF.

The chain carries TRBV6-6 and TRBJ2-7; D is unresolved. Germline values: CDR1 MNHNY, CDR2 SVGAGI (reference sequence). V lost 2 bases, J lost 3 bases, and 11 bases lay in between. The CDR3 runs 14 residues. The CDR3 region is CASSYRSTYYEQYV. The CDR3 DNA is TGTGCCAGCAGTTACCGGTCTACCTACTACGAGCAGTACGTC.